These 6 T cell receptor beta chains came from one sample sequenced in a study of T cells in Graves' hyperthyroidism and ophthalmopathy. Amplification of TCR beta CDR3 regions used RNA as the template. A set of HTBI primers served as the primers for a first-round RT-PCR of the TCR CDR3. TCRdb redid the calling of the multiplex PCR reads with MiXCR, one entry per CDR3 protein. The repertoire holds roughly 710,000 distinct CDR3 sequences, roughly 32% seen once, with around 32% in the top ten. The sequenced sample was blood. The receptors derive from a middle-aged woman with Graves' hyperthyroidism.

The chain joins TRBV24-1 to TRBJ1-2; 7 bases fit TRBD1. Germline values: CDR1 KGHDR, CDR2 SFDVKD. Trimming removed 3 bases from V and 4 bases from J; junction bases left unmatched: 4. The CDR3 sequence is 14 residues long. The CDR3 region is CATSDEQGLYGYTF. The DNA of the CDR3 is TGTGCCACCAGTGATGAACAGGGGCTCTATGGCTACACCTTC.

This clonotype was observed many times. The junction departs from the called germline gene at one end, perhaps through a read error. The V gene is TRBV7-2, the J gene TRBJ2-7, with 10 bases aligning to TRBD2. The germline gives CDR1 SGHTA, CDR2 FQGNSA. The CDR3 totals 13 residues. The CDR3 loop is CASRLAGGKDQYF. CDR3 in DNA: TGTGCCAGCAGATTAGCGGGGGGTAAGGATCAGTACTTC.

The CDR3 protein is CASSQVSAGPNQPQHF. The CDR3 coding sequence is TGCGCCAGCAGCCAAGTATCGGCAGGGCCCAATCAGCCCCAGCATTTT. The V gene is TRBV4-3, the J gene TRBJ1-5; D perhaps matches TRBD1 (5 bases). Deletions cut 1 base from V and 3 bases from J, with 13 bases between. Germline CDR1 reads LGHNA; CDR2 reads YSLEER. This CDR3 is 16 amino acids long.

This clonotype has ten or more counts. This rearrangement joins TRBV27 to TRBJ2-7, with D uncertain. V was shortened by 5 bases and J by 6 bases, with 20 bases between the two germline ends. Germline CDR1 MNHEY, CDR2 SMNVEV (reference sequence). There are 15 residues in the CDR3. CDR3 sequence: CASSPRARPWGEQYF. CDR3 nucleotide sequence: TGTGCCAGCAGTCCTAGGGCTCGACCCTGGGGCGAGCAGTACTTC.

This clonotype was counted at least ten times. The chain links TRBV7-2 to TRBJ2-5; 9 bases fit TRBD2. Germline assignment: CDR1 SGHTA and CDR2 FQGNSA. The CDR3 length is 16 residues. V was pared by 2 bases and J by 5 bases, with 9 bases of the junction left unmatched. CDR3 loop: CASSLTIAGVWETQYF. In DNA form, the CDR3 reads TGTGCCAGCAGCTTAACAATAGCGGGGGTTTGGGAGACCCAGTACTTC.

This clonotype was found many times. V and J are TRBV20-1 and TRBJ2-5, with a possible D match to TRBD1 (6 bases). This CDR3 region has 14 residues. Germline V CDR1 and CDR2: DFQATT, SNEGSKA (reference sequence). Trimming removed 2 bases from V and 5 bases from J, with 15 bases in between. CDR3 region: CSARPQGFTETQYF. CDR3 DNA: TGCAGTGCTAGACCACAGGGTTTTACGGAGACCCAGTACTTC.